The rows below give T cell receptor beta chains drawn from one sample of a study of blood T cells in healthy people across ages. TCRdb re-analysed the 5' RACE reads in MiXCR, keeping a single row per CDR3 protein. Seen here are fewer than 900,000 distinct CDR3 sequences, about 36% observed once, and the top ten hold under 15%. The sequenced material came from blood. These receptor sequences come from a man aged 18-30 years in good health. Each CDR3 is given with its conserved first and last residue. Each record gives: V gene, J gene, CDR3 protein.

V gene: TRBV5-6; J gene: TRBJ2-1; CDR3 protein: CASSFLPQTVHNEQFF
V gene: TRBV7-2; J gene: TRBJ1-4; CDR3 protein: CASRRDGHNEKLFF
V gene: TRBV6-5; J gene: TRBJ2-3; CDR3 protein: CASSPPGDTDTQYF
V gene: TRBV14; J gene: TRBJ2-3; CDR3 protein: CASSPYPSGRGPDTQYF
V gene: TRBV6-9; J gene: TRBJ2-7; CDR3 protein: CASYRQGSYEQYF
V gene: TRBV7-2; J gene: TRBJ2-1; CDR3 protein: CASSVEGRRDEQFF
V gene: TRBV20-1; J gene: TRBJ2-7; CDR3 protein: CSAFRQSTYEQYF
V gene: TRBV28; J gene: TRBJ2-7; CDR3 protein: CASSSPLAGVYEQYF
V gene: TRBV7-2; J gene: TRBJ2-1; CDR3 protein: CASSLGRGAGSYNEQFF
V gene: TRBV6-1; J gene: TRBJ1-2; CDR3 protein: CASSEGPGSKGYTF
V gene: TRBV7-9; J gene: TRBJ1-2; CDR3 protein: CASSRGQGIYGYTF
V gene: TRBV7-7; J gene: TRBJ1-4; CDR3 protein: CASSRNRNEKLFF
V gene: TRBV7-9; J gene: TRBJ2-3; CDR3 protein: CASTKTGPDTQYF
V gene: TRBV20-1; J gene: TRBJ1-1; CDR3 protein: CSALRDRGTEAFF
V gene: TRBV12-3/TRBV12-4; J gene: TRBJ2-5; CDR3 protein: CASSPNSGEQYF
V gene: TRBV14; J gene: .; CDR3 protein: CASSQDRGGRIYEQYF
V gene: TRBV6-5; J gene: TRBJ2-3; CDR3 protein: CASSYDRTSGRTDTQYF
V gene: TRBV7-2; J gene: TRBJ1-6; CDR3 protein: CASRRTEVGSPLHF
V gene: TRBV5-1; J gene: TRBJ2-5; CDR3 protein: CASREGGGEETQYF
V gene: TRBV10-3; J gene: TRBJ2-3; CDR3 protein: CAISEKVVGTGTDTQYF
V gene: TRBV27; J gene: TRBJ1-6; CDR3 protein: CASSLVPRGGSPLHF
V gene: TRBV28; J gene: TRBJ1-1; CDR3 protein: CASSDRDRVVNTEAFF
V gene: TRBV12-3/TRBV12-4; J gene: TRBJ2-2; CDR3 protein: CASNLGGHQTGELFF
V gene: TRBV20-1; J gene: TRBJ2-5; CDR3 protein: CSARDRSIQETQYF
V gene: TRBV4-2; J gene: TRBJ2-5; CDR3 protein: CASSPGPKETQYF
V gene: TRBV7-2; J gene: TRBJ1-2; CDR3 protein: CASSSQPGQAYGYTF
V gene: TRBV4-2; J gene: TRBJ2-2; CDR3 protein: CARSLRTENTGELFF